This entry lists 25 T cell receptor beta chains sequenced from one sample in a study of regulatory T cells in long-lasting Graves disease. Investigators prepared the TCR beta libraries by applying iRepertoire HTBI primers and Arm-PCR of CDR3 regions. One entry per CDR3 protein, called by TCRdb with MiXCR from the multiplex PCR reads. Of roughly 320,000 distinct CDR3 sequences listed, over 15% are singletons. Time point here: newly diagnosed GD, antithyroid drugs for less than 3 months. The TCR library was made from RNA extracted from PBMCs. These data were also reused for a study on T cells in Graves' hyperthyroidism and ophthalmopathy.

Sample: peripheral blood mononuclear cells (PBMCs), taken at new diagnosis, from a patient treated with antithyroid drugs. These receptors were collected from a man between 35 and 55 years old with Graves disease.

This clonotype was counted many times. The gene calls are TRBV18 and TRBJ2-7; 7 positions agree with TRBD1. The CDR3 extends over 14 amino acids. Per the germline V gene, CDR1 is KGHSH and CDR2 is LQKENI. Trimming cost V 1 base and J 7 bases; bases outside gene matches: 7. CDR3 protein: CASSPLGTVSEQYF. CDR3 DNA: TGTGCCAGCTCACCACTAGGGACAGTGAGTGAGCAGTACTTC.

V gene TRBV3-1 combines with J gene TRBJ2-1, with D perhaps matching TRBD2 (5 bases). In germline, CDR1 is LGHDT, CDR2 YNNKEL (reference sequence). This CDR3 contains 17 residues. V was shortened by 2 bases and J by 7 bases, with 21 bases between the two germline ends. CDR3 loop: CASSQSADFGSWNEQFF. The CDR3 nucleotides are TGTGCCAGCAGCCAATCCGCGGACTTTGGTTCGTGGAATGAGCAGTTCTTC.

J is TRBJ2-5 and V is TRBV2, with 8 bases that match TRBD2. The CDR3 is 14 residues long. CDR1 and CDR2 (germline): SNHLY, FYNNEI. V gave up 8 bases and J gave up 3 bases; unmatched junction bases: 8. Here the CDR3 DNA reads TGTGCCAGCGGTTTCAGCGGGGGAGAAGAGACCCAGTACTTC. Translation: CASGFSGGEETQYF.

This clonotype was detected ten times or more. The chain carries TRBV5-1 and TRBJ2-5; no firm D call. Trimming took 1 base from V and 4 from J, leaving 8 bases between them. From germline, CDR1 is SGHRS and CDR2 YFSETQ. The CDR3 consists of 13 residues. CDR3 DNA sequence: TGCGCCAGCAGCTTGTACGGCGGAGAGACCCAGTACTTC. Protein sequence: CASSLYGGETQYF.

This clonotype was seen ten or more times. This sequence joins TRBV3-1 and TRBJ1-2, with D unresolved. The CDR3 is 12 residues long. From germline, CDR1 is LGHDT and CDR2 YNNKEL (reference sequence). Trimming removed 0 bases from V and 5 bases from J, with 4 bases in between. The CDR3: CASSQDGYGYTF. The CDR3 nucleotides read TGTGCCAGCAGCCAAGACGGGTATGGCTACACCTTC.

The chain couples TRBV5-6 to TRBJ2-7; D is tentatively TRBD1 or TRBD2 (5 bases each). The CDR3 has 17 amino acids. The germline CDR1 and CDR2 sequences are SGHDT and YYEEEE. Trimming left V 0 bases short and J 9 bases short, with 25 bases between. The DNA of the CDR3 is TGTGCCAGCAGCTTGGCCGCCGGGACCCTTAATTCTACGAGGCAGTACTTC. It is translated as CASSLAAGTLNSTRQYF.

There are a few counts of this clonotype. The chain recombines TRBV11-2 with TRBJ1-1, with 7 bases aligning to TRBD1. This CDR3 contains 15 residues. Per the germline V gene, CDR1 is SGHAT and CDR2 is FQNNGV. V shed 5 bases, J shed 5 bases, and the junction held 11 bases outside the gene matches. CDR3 amino acids: CASSLIQGDWTEAFF. The CDR3 nucleotides read TGTGCCAGCAGCCTTATCCAGGGGGATTGGACTGAAGCTTTCTTT.

This clonotype was recorded many times. This chain uses TRBV7-2 with TRBJ2-5, with D possibly TRBD1 on 6 matching bases. Germline lookup yields CDR1 SGHTA and CDR2 FQGNSA. Deletions cut 5 bases from V and 5 bases from J, with 12 bases between. The CDR3 covers 13 residues. The CDR3 protein is CASSLQGWETQYF. In DNA form, the CDR3 reads TGTGCCAGCAGCCTCCAGGGGTGGGAGACCCAGTACTTC.

As concerns this clonotype: At one boundary the junction diverges from the germline segment, which might be a read error. This rearrangement joins TRBV11-2 to TRBJ1-2; tentatively, D is TRBD1 (5 bases). This CDR3 is 17 amino acids long. Germline lookup yields CDR1 SGHAT and CDR2 FQNNGV. CDR3 sequence (DNA): TGCGCCAGCAGCCACCCCGGCGGGGGAGTGGGGAACTATGGCTACACCTTC. Amino acids: CASSHPGGGVGNYGYTF.

This clonotype showed up many times. The chain recombines TRBV11-2 with TRBJ2-3, with D tentatively TRBD1 (6 bases). Germline V gene sequence: CDR1 SGHAT, CDR2 FQNNGV. V was shortened by 5 bases and J by 4 bases, with 22 bases between the two germline ends. The CDR3 length is 17 residues. The CDR3: CASSPPVRGPIADTQYF. CDR3 DNA: TGTGCCAGCAGCCCTCCGGTCAGGGGACCTATTGCAGATACGCAGTATTTT.

The chain carries TRBV24-1 and TRBJ2-3; D might be TRBD1 (6 bases). The CDR3 length is 14 residues. The V end was cut by 5 bases, the J end by 2 bases, with 10 bases between. Germline values: CDR1 KGHDR, CDR2 SFDVKD. The CDR3 DNA reads as TGTGCCACCAGTGGGACAGAATTCACAGATACGCAGTATTTT. It encodes CATSGTEFTDTQYF.

This clonotype has only a few counts. The V gene is TRBV7-2, the J gene TRBJ1-5, with D unclear. Germline V gives CDR1 SGHTA, CDR2 FQGNSA. CDR3 size: 13 residues. V dropped 0 bases and J dropped 6 bases, with 6 bases sitting between them. CDR3 bases: TGTGCCAGCAGCTTAGCGGTCTCTCAGCCCCAGCATTTT. Residues: CASSLAVSQPQHF. The full variable domain, in which reference TRBV7-2 and TRBJ1-5 provide the parts outside the CDR3, is GAGVSQSPSNKVTEKGKDVELRCDPISGHTALYWYRQSLGQGLEFLIYFQGNSAPDKSGLPSDRFSAERTGGSVSTLTIQRTQQEDSAVYLCASSLAVSQPQHFGDGTRLSIL.

V usage is TRBV12-3 or TRBV12-4 and J usage is TRBJ1-1, with TRBD1 as a possible D gene (6 bases). The CDR3 has 15 amino acids. Trimming stripped 7 bases from V and 5 bases from J, with 20 bases between. CDR3 region: CASTMGGSMRTEAFF. CDR3 DNA: TGTGCCAGCACCATGGGGGGCAGCATGAGGACTGAAGCTTTCTTT.

The rearrangement joins TRBV7-8 to TRBJ2-7; weak D call: TRBD2 (6 bases). The V end was cut by 9 bases, the J end by 6 bases, with 27 bases between. The CDR3 covers 16 residues. Germline CDR1 and CDR2: SGHVS and FQNEAQ. In DNA form, the CDR3 reads TGTGCCAGAGCCCCACCAAGTTGGGGGGTATGTCGCGAGCAGTACTTC. Amino acids: CARAPPSWGVCREQYF.

This clonotype occurred many times. The chain uses TRBV3-1 and TRBJ2-5; D unresolved. The CDR3 consists of 12 residues. V was trimmed by 4 bases and J by 5 bases, leaving 8 bases between them. Germline V gives CDR1 LGHDT, CDR2 YNNKEL (reference sequence). CDR3 coding DNA: TGTGCCAGCAGCCCGGAGTTGGAGACCCAGTACTTC. Translation gives CASSPELETQYF.

This clonotype was observed many times. The V and J genes are TRBV6-2 or TRBV6-3 and TRBJ2-7; D might be TRBD2 (5 bases). CDR1 and CDR2 (germline): MNHEY, SVGEGT. The CDR3 extends over 10 amino acids. Trimming stripped 8 bases from V and 4 bases from J, with 6 bases between. CDR3 amino acids: CASDYYEQYF. The CDR3 DNA follows: TGTGCCAGCGACTATTACGAGCAGTACTTC.

CDR3 in amino acids: CASSEGQAIYEQYF. Here the CDR3 DNA reads TGTGCCAGCAGTGAGGGACAGGCGATCTACGAGCAGTACTTC. V usage is TRBV2 and J usage is TRBJ2-7; TRBD1 aligns across 8 bases. Germline CDR1 and CDR2: SNHLY and FYNNEI. V shed 3 bases and J 3 bases; nucleotides not matched to a gene: 4. This CDR3 has 14 amino acids.

This clonotype was detected only a few times. V is TRBV12-3 or TRBV12-4 and J is TRBJ2-1; either TRBD1 or TRBD2 may supply D (6 bases each). V gave up 4 bases and J gave up 4 bases, with 11 bases separating them. The CDR3 contains 14 residues. The CDR3 sequence: CASSSRGVYNEQFF. As DNA, the CDR3 is TGTGCCAGCAGTTCGAGGGGGGTTTACAATGAGCAGTTCTTC.

This clonotype turned up a few times. This chain uses TRBV6-2 or TRBV6-3 with TRBJ2-5; TRBD1 aligns across 11 bases. Germline-derived CDR1 and CDR2 are MNHEY and SVGEGT. V dropped 6 bases and J dropped 5; count of bases not matched to a gene: 11. The length of the CDR3 is 16 residues. The CDR3 reads CASSLRDRGSGETQYF. In DNA form, the CDR3 reads TGTGCCAGCAGCCTACGGGACAGGGGGTCGGGTGAGACCCAGTACTTC.

V is TRBV6-1 and J is TRBJ1-1, with 11 bases matching TRBD1. CDR3 length equals 14 residues. Germline CDR1 reads MNHNS; CDR2 reads SASEGT. V gave up 6 bases and J gave up 10 bases; unmatched junction bases: 10. Here the CDR3 reads CASSWTGGDLGAFF. In DNA, the CDR3 is TGTGCCAGCAGCTGGACAGGGGGCGATTTAGGAGCTTTCTTT.

Note on this clonotype: A read error may be the cause here, since a much bigger clone is one base away. CDR3 sequence: CASRLQGGLPGELFF. CDR3 bases: TGTGCCAGCAGACTACAGGGCGGGTTGCCCGGGGAGCTGTTTTTT. J is TRBJ2-2 and V is TRBV7-8, with D tentatively TRBD1 (6 bases). CDR3 length equals 15 residues. V was pared by 6 bases and J by 6 bases, with 17 bases between. Looked up from germline, CDR1 is SGHVS and CDR2 is FQNEAQ.

There are a few counts of this clonotype. The gene calls are TRBV25-1 and TRBJ2-7; 8 nucleotides align to TRBD1. Germline CDR1 and CDR2: MGHDK and SYGVNS. This CDR3 contains 14 residues. V trimming: 4 bases; J trimming: 2 bases; junction bases outside the gene matches: 4. The CDR3 loop reads CASSATDRAYEQYF. For the CDR3, the DNA is TGTGCCAGCAGTGCGACGGACAGGGCCTACGAGCAGTACTTC.

The table lists this clonotype with a few counts. V and J are TRBV20-1 and TRBJ2-1; possibly TRBD1 for D (6 bases). Germline CDR1 DFQATT, CDR2 SNEGSKA (reference sequence). This CDR3 has 13 amino acids. V gave up 7 bases and J gave up 0 bases, with 10 bases separating them. The CDR3 DNA reads as TGCAGTGGACAGGAGAGCTCCTACAATGAGCAGTTCTTC. Its translation: CSGQESSYNEQFF.

Many counts were recorded for this clonotype. The chain employs TRBV20-1 and TRBJ2-1; TRBD2 matches at 8 bases. After removal of 3 bases from V and 4 bases from J, the junction contained 5 bases not matched to a gene. The CDR3 contains 14 residues. Germline V gene lookup returns CDR1 DFQATT and CDR2 SNEGSKA (reference sequence). The CDR3 is CSARLGGGYNEQFF. CDR3 in DNA: TGCAGTGCTAGGCTCGGGGGGGGATACAATGAGCAGTTCTTC.

This clonotype was recorded at least ten times. The rearrangement uses TRBV7-2 and TRBJ2-1, with D tentatively TRBD1 (6 bases). Germline V gene lookup returns CDR1 SGHTA and CDR2 FQGNSA. V lost 1 base to trimming and J lost 4 bases, with 23 bases between them. The CDR3 contains 19 residues. DNA for the CDR3: TGTGCCAGCAGCTTAGAATACCCCCGACTGACAGGAGATTACAATGAGCAGTTCTTC. Residues: CASSLEYPRLTGDYNEQFF.